One and the same sample provided the 19 T cell receptor beta chains below, sequenced in a study of T cells in Graves' hyperthyroidism and ophthalmopathy. It was RNA transcripts that yielded the amplified TCR beta CDR3 regions. HTBI primers drove first-round RT-PCR of the TCR CDR3. TCRdb passed the multiplex PCR reads through MiXCR, listing each CDR3 protein once. The sample includes around 800,000 distinct CDR3 sequences, about 38% of them seen just once. The sample comprised blood. These receptors originate from a man between 18 and 35 years old with Graves' hyperthyroidism.

This chain uses TRBV29-1 with TRBJ1-6, with a possible D match to TRBD1 (5 bases). This CDR3 comprises 13 residues. The V gene's germline CDR1 is SQVTM and CDR2 ANQGSEA. CDR3 DNA sequence: TGCAGTGTAGAAGGGGAGTATAATTCACCCCTCCACTTT. This sequence encodes CSVEGEYNSPLHF.

This rearrangement joins TRBV20-1 to TRBJ1-6; a weak D match, TRBD1 (5 bases). V dropped 6 bases and J dropped 9 bases, with 15 bases sitting between them. CDR3 length: 13 amino acids. Germline V gene sequence: CDR1 DFQATT, CDR2 SNEGSKA (reference sequence). The CDR3 nucleotides are TGCAGTGCCCCTGGGGCAGTTGGTTCACCCCTCCACTTT. Amino acids: CSAPGAVGSPLHF.

This clonotype was found once. This rearrangement joins TRBV7-2 to TRBJ1-4; 7 nucleotides agree with TRBD1. Germline-derived CDR1 and CDR2 are SGHTA and FQGNSA. J lost 4 bases, V lost 5 bases, and 10 bases had no gene match. The CDR3 totals 16 residues. The CDR3 sequence: CASSAAPQGYNEKLFF. As DNA, the CDR3 is TGTGCCAGCAGCGCTGCCCCACAGGGGTATAATGAAAAACTGTTTTTT.

The CDR3 is CASSTGGVETGYYEQYF. In nucleotides, the CDR3 is TGTGCCAGCAGCACAGGGGGGGTTGAGACAGGGTATTACGAGCAGTACTTC. This sequence joins TRBV7-8 and TRBJ2-7, with D perhaps matching TRBD1 (8 bases). V was pared by 5 bases and J by 4 bases, with 24 bases between. Germline assignment: CDR1 SGHVS and CDR2 FQNEAQ. This CDR3 comprises 17 residues.

This rearrangement joins TRBV6-6 to TRBJ2-5; D perhaps matches TRBD2 (7 bases). The CDR3 loop spans 14 amino acids. The V end was cut by 2 bases, the J end by 3 bases, with 10 bases between. Germline CDR1 and CDR2: MNHNY and SVGAGI (reference sequence). The chain's CDR3 is CASSYVGGEETQYF. CDR3 nucleotide sequence: TGTGCCAGCAGTTACGTAGGGGGGGAAGAGACCCAGTACTTC.

There are many counts of this clonotype. The rearrangement links TRBV7-2 to TRBJ1-2; D perhaps matches TRBD1 (6 bases). CDR1 SGHTA and CDR2 FQGNSA come from the germline V gene. The CDR3 spans 13 residues. V was pared by 5 bases and J by 7 bases, with 14 bases between. The CDR3 region is CASSETGLAGYTF. The DNA for the CDR3 is TGTGCCAGCAGCGAAACAGGGTTAGCTGGCTACACCTTC.

The gene calls are TRBV12-3 or TRBV12-4 and TRBJ1-1; no clear D gene. The CDR3 contains 16 residues. V lost 1 base to trimming and J lost 5 bases, with 17 bases between them. CDR3 sequence: CASSLGPTEALTEAFF. CDR3 DNA: TGTGCCAGCAGTTTAGGGCCGACGGAGGCCCTGACTGAAGCTTTCTTT.

Remarks on this clonotype: The junction and the germline gene differ at one end; a read error may be behind it. The chain uses TRBV2 and TRBJ2-7, with TRBD2 as a possible D gene (5 bases). This CDR3 has 15 amino acids. Germline values: CDR1 SNHLY, CDR2 FYNNEI. This CDR3 reads CAGSELEEDSYEQYF. The CDR3 DNA reads TGTGCCGGCAGTGAATTAGAGGAGGACTCCTACGAGCAGTACTTC. Complete variable domain (other parts from reference TRBV2 and TRBJ2-7): EPEVTQTPSHQVTQMGQEVILRCVPISNHLYFYWYRQILGQKVEFLVSFYNNEISEKSEIFDDQFSVERPDGSNFTLKIRSTKLEDSAMYFCAGSELEEDSYEQYFGPGTRLTVT.

This clonotype appeared a few times. This sequence joins TRBV7-8 and TRBJ2-7, with 8 positions matching TRBD2. This CDR3 spans 14 amino acids. Germline V gene lookup returns CDR1 SGHVS and CDR2 FQNEAQ. V was clipped by 5 bases and J by 5 bases; unmatched bases: 8. The CDR3 protein is CASSPSGGADEQYF. The CDR3 DNA is TGTGCCAGCAGCCCCTCGGGAGGGGCTGACGAGCAGTACTTC.

The genes are TRBV7-8 and TRBJ2-2, with TRBD2 identical over 14 bases. The germline V gene encodes CDR1 SGHVS and CDR2 FQNEAQ. V dropped 5 bases and J dropped 7; count of bases not matched to a gene: 9. The CDR3 totals 17 residues. CDR3 sequence reads: CASSTPGLAGAVGELFF. CDR3 coding DNA: TGTGCCAGCAGCACTCCGGGACTAGCGGGAGCTGTCGGGGAGCTGTTTTTT.

This clonotype has at least ten counts. The rearrangement uses TRBV24-1 and TRBJ1-5, with 10 bases identical to TRBD1. The CDR3 extends over 15 amino acids. V gave up 4 bases and J gave up 4 bases; unmatched junction bases: 3. CDR1 KGHDR and CDR2 SFDVKD come from the germline V gene. The DNA for the CDR3 is TGTGCCACCAGTGACCGGGGACAGGGGAATCAGCCCCAGCATTTT. Residues: CATSDRGQGNQPQHF.

The rearrangement uses TRBV20-1 and TRBJ1-2; the D gene is possibly TRBD1 (5 bases). With 0 bases removed from V and 3 bases from J, the gap between germline ends came to 8 bases. CDR3 length: 13 residues. Germline CDR1 reads DFQATT; CDR2 reads SNEGSKA (reference sequence). The CDR3 spells CSARDAGYYGYTF. CDR3 sequence (DNA): TGCAGTGCTAGAGATGCAGGGTACTATGGCTACACCTTC.

This clonotype was seen a handful of times. The chain carries TRBV6-5 and TRBJ1-1, with 10 positions matching TRBD1. V was clipped by 7 bases and J by 14 bases; unmatched bases: 4. The CDR3 length is 10 residues. CDR1 and CDR2 from the germline V gene are MNHEY and SVGAGI. The CDR3, as DNA: TGTGCCAGCACTGACAGGGGGCTATTCTTT. Its protein product is CASTDRGLFF.

This clonotype was seen ten or more times. The rearrangement links TRBV7-2 to TRBJ2-6; a weak D match, TRBD1 (6 bases). The CDR3 is 16 amino acids. Trimming stripped 10 bases from V and 0 bases from J, with 16 bases between. Germline V gives CDR1 SGHTA, CDR2 FQGNSA. The CDR3 DNA is TGTGCCACCCTTACAGGGCCTAACTCTGGGGCCAACGTCCTGACTTTC. Translation: CATLTGPNSGANVLTF.

Of note for this clonotype: Its ends do not fully match the called genes, so a read error is possible. The V and J genes are TRBV7-2 and TRBJ2-5; 7 bases fit TRBD2. CDR1 and CDR2 from the germline V gene are SGHTA and FQGNSA. CDR3 length: 13 amino acids. DNA of the CDR3: TGTGCCAGCAGCTTAGCGGCGGGAGAGGCCCAGTACTTC. Residues: CASSLAAGEAQYF.

This sequence joins TRBV2 and TRBJ2-7; 7 bases are shared with TRBD1. This CDR3 is built from 15 residues. After removal of 5 bases from V and 6 bases from J, the junction contained 13 bases not matched to a gene. The germline V gene encodes CDR1 SNHLY and CDR2 FYNNEI. The CDR3 reads CASSFRRDSSAEQYF. CDR3 bases: TGTGCCAGCAGTTTCCGCCGGGACAGCTCCGCCGAGCAGTACTTC.

With respect to this clonotype: Just one base apart from a much larger clone, this may be a read error. This rearrangement joins TRBV2 to TRBJ1-6; a weak D match, TRBD1 (6 bases). The germline V gene encodes CDR1 SNHLY and CDR2 FYNNEI. The CDR3 is made up of 14 amino acids. V was cut by 8 bases and J by 6 bases, with 14 bases left in between. In nucleotides, the CDR3 is TGTGCCAGCTCCCACGACAGGTTTAATTCACCCCTCCACTTT. Encoded protein: CASSHDRFNSPLHF.

This clonotype was recorded at least ten times. The chain has TRBV29-1 and TRBJ1-1; D gene uncertain. Germline values: CDR1 SQVTM, CDR2 ANQGSEA. Trimming took 0 bases from V and 0 from J, leaving 17 bases between them. The CDR3 loop spans 17 amino acids. DNA of the CDR3: TGCAGCGTTGAAGATCTTTTAAGCGGCCAGGTGAACACTGAAGCTTTCTTT. Protein: CSVEDLLSGQVNTEAFF.

The chain employs TRBV6-1 and TRBJ1-5; 8 bases are a match to TRBD1. J lost 3 bases, V lost 8 bases, and 6 bases had no gene match. There are 14 residues in the CDR3. Germline assignment: CDR1 MNHNS and CDR2 SASEGT. In DNA, the CDR3 is TGTGCCAGCGTGACAGGGGAATACAATCAGCCCCAGCATTTT. This gives the protein CASVTGEYNQPQHF.